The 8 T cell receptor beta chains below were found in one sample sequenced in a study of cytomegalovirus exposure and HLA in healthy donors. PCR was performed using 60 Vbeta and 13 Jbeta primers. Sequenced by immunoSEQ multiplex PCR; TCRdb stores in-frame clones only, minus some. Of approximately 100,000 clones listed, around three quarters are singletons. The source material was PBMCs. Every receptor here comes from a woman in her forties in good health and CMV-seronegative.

The CDR3 region is CASSHTRSYEQYF. The CDR3 DNA is TGCGCCAGCAGTCACACCCGCTCCTACGAGCAGTACTTC. V is TRBV4-3 and J is TRBJ2-7; D is uncertain. Germline V lookup: CDR1 LGHNA, CDR2 YSLEER. Between the trimmed V and J ends, which lost 6 bases and 0 bases, there was a span of 9 bases. There are 13 residues in the CDR3.

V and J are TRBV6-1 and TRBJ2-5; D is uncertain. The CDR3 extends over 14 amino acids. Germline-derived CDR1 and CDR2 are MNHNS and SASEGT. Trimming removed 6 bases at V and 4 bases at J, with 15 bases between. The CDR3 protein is CASSSVSVAETQYF. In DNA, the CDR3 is TGTGCCAGCAGCAGCGTCTCGGTGGCAGAGACCCAGTACTTC.

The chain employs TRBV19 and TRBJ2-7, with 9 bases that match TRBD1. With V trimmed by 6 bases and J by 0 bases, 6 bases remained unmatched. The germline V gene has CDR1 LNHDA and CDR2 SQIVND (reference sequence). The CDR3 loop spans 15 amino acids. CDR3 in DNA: TGTGCCAGTAGCCTCGGGACAGGGAGCTCCTACGAGCAGTACTTC. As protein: CASSLGTGSSYEQYF. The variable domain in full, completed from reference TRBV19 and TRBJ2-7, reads DGGITQSPKYLFRKEGQNVTLSCEQNLNHDAMYWYRQDPGQGLRLIYYSQIVNDFQKGDIAEGYSVSREKKESFPLTVTSAQKNPTAFYLCASSLGTGSSYEQYFGPGTRLTVT.

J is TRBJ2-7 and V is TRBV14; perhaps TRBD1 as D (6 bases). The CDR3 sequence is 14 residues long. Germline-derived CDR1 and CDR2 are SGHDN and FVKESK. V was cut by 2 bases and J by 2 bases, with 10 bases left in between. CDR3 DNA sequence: TGTGCCAGCAGCCAATTACAGGGTCCCTACGAGCAGTACTTC. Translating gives CASSQLQGPYEQYF.

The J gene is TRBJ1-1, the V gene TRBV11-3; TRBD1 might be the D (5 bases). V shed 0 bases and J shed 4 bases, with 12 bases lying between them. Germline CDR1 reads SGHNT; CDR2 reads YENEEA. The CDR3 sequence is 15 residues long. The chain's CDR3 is CASSLEGREGTEAFF. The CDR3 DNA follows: TGTGCCAGCAGCTTAGAGGGCAGGGAGGGCACTGAAGCTTTCTTT.

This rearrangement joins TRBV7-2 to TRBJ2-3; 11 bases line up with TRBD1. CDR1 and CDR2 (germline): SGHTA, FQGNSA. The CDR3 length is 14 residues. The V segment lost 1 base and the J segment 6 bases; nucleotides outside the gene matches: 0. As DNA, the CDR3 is TGTGCCAGCAGCTTAGGGGACAGGGGGGATACGCAGTATTTT. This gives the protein CASSLGDRGDTQYF.

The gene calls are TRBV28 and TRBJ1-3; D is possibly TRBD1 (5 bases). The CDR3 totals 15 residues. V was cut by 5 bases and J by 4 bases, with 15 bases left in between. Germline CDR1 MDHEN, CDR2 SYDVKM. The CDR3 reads CASSPAPGSGNTIYF. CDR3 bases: TGTGCCAGCAGTCCCGCCCCAGGGTCGGGAAACACCATATATTTT.

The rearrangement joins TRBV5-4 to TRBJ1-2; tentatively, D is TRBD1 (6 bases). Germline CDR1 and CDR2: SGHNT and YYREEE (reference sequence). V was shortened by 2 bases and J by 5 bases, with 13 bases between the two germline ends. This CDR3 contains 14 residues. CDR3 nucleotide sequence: TGTGCCAGCAGCTTTGAGGGGGATGGGTATGGCTACACCTTC. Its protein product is CASSFEGDGYGYTF. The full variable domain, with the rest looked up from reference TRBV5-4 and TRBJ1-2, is ETGVTQSPTHLIKTRGQQVTLRCSSQSGHNTVSWYQQALGQGPQFIFQYYREEENGRGNFPPRFSGLQFPNYSSELNVNALELDDSALYLCASSFEGDGYGYTFGSGTRLTVV.